Listed below are T cell receptor beta chains from one sample, sequenced in a study of blood T cell repertoires in COVID-19. Method: immunoSEQ multiplex PCR; TCRdb's copy keeps in-frame clones and lacks some. Of about 80,000 clones listed, more than 75% were seen once; the top ten hold 27%. The sequencing input was peripheral blood. The receptors derive from a human donor in a cohort sampled during active COVID-19. CDR3s include the opening cysteine and the closing phenylalanine or tryptophan. D genes are given only for firm matches. Where a row states a size, it is once, few, many or the class of an expanded clone; other rows omit it.

clone_size	v_call	j_call	d_call	cdr3_length	cdr3_nt	cdr3_aa
.	TRBV28	TRBJ2-5	TRBD1	15	TGTGCCAGCGATTCCCAGGGGGCCGTACAAGAGACCCAGTACTTC	CASDSQGAVQETQYF
.	TRBV9	TRBJ2-5	TRBD2	14	TGTGCCAGCAGCCCACTATTCGGGGGGGAGACCCAGTACTTC	CASSPLFGGETQYF
.	TRBV12-3/TRBV12-4	TRBJ2-3	.	12	TGTGCCAGCAGTTTATTTCGGGATACGCAGTATTTT	CASSLFRDTQYF
.	TRBV19	TRBJ2-4	.	16	TGTGCCAGTAGTCTAGACTCAATCGGGGCCAAAAACATTCAGTACTTC	CASSLDSIGAKNIQYF
once	TRBV7-6	TRBJ2-3	.	15	TGTGCCAGCAGCCGCGGGACCTTTAGCACGGATACGCAGTATTTT	CASSRGTFSTDTQYF
once	TRBV19	TRBJ2-7	TRBD2	14	TGTGCCAGTAGTTTCAAGGGAGGGACCTACGAGCAGTACTTC	CASSFKGGTYEQYF
.	TRBV19	TRBJ2-3	.	14	TGTGCCACCGCGTGGCAGGGGTTCACAGATACGCAGTATTTT	CATAWQGFTDTQYF
.	TRBV2	TRBJ2-3	.	14	TGTGCCAGCAGTGAGCAGGGGCCCCCAGATACGCAGTATTTT	CASSEQGPPDTQYF
once	TRBV5-1	TRBJ1-5	TRBD1	15	TGCGCCAGCAGCTTATCGACAGGGAGCAATCAGCCCCAGCATTTT	CASSLSTGSNQPQHF
once	TRBV29-1	TRBJ1-2	.	11	TGCAGCGTTGACGGGGGGGGAAGGTACACCTTC	CSVDGGGRYTF
.	TRBV29-1	TRBJ2-3	.	11	TGCAGCGCTAGCCTCACAGATACGCAGTATTTT	CSASLTDTQYF
.	TRBV11-2	TRBJ1-4	.	14	TGTGCCAGCAGCTTAGGGTCATGGGCTGAAAAACTGTTTTTT	CASSLGSWAEKLFF
.	TRBV2	TRBJ1-2	TRBD1	14	TGTGCCAGCAGTTCGACAGGGTTGGGCTATGGCTACACCTTC	CASSSTGLGYGYTF
.	TRBV10-3	TRBJ1-1	TRBD1	14	TGTGCCATCAGGAACGACAGGGGGAAGGCTGAAGCTTTCTTT	CAIRNDRGKAEAFF
.	TRBV3-1/TRBV3-2	TRBJ2-3	TRBD2	16	TGTGCCAGCAGCCTGGGGACTAGCGGGCGCACAGATACGCAGTATTTT	CASSLGTSGRTDTQYF
.	TRBV6-5	TRBJ2-7	TRBD1	14	TGTGCCAGCAGTAGGGGACAGGGGTCCTACGAGCAGTACTTC	CASSRGQGSYEQYF
few	TRBV18	TRBJ2-2	.	17	TGTGCCAGCTCCCACCTTGCCAGGGGTGGAGATGGAGGGGAGCTGTTTTTT	CASSHLARGGDGGELFF
.	TRBV5-1	TRBJ1-4	TRBD1	16	TGCGCCAGCAGCTTCAGGGGGCTGGGCACTAATGAAAAACTGTTTTTT	CASSFRGLGTNEKLFF
.	TRBV10-3	TRBJ1-2	TRBD1	17	TGTGCCATCAGTGAGTCTTCCCAAGCAGGGGGCGACTATGGCTACACCTTC	CAISESSQAGGDYGYTF
once	TRBV27	TRBJ2-2	.	15	TGTGCCAGCACCTCCCGGGCAGGGGACACCGGGGAGCTGTTTTTT	CASTSRAGDTGELFF
.	TRBV5-1	TRBJ2-2	TRBD2	15	TGCGCCAGCAGCGGGGCGGGGGTGAACACCGGGGAGCTGTTTTTT	CASSGAGVNTGELFF
.	TRBV12-3/TRBV12-4	TRBJ1-5	TRBD1	13	TGTGCCAGCAGTCAGACAGGGCGTCAGCCCCAGCATTTT	CASSQTGRQPQHF
.	TRBV7-9	TRBJ2-7	TRBD1	16	TGTGCCAGCAGCTCACCCGGGGGGACAGGGCTCCACGAGCAGTACTTC	CASSSPGGTGLHEQYF
.	TRBV7-8	TRBJ1-1	.	14	TGTGCCAGCAGCTTAGCGGCGGGGGGCACTGAAGCTTTCTTT	CASSLAAGGTEAFF
.	TRBV6-5	TRBJ1-1	.	14	TGTGCCAGCAGCCGACAGCACCTGAACACTGAAGCTTTCTTT	CASSRQHLNTEAFF
once	TRBV10-2	TRBJ2-3	TRBD2	15	TGCGCCAGCAGGGGGACTAGCGGGGGTACGAATACGCAGTATTTT	CASRGTSGGTNTQYF
.	TRBV4-1	TRBJ2-2	TRBD2	14	TGCGCCAGCACTCTAGCGGGGGGCACCGGGGAGCTGTTTTTT	CASTLAGGTGELFF
.	TRBV27	TRBJ2-6	TRBD1	16	TGTGCCAGCAGTATTACGACAGGGACTGGGGCCAACGTCCTGACTTTC	CASSITTGTGANVLTF
.	TRBV5-1	TRBJ1-6	TRBD1	14	TGCGCCAGCAGCTTGGTCGGCAGGGGGGAAGCCCTCCACTTT	CASSLVGRGEALHF
.	TRBV15	TRBJ2-7	.	16	TGTGCCACCAGCAGAGATGATTTCGGGATTACGGTCGAGCAGTACTTC	CATSRDDFGITVEQYF
.	TRBV28	TRBJ1-2	.	13	TGTGCCAGCAACGGACGGACGGAGGATGGCTACACCTTC	CASNGRTEDGYTF
.	TRBV5-1	TRBJ1-5	.	13	TGCGCCAGCAGCTTGGACCCGGGAGGGCCCCAGCATTTT	CASSLDPGGPQHF
.	TRBV25-1	TRBJ1-1	.	14	TGTGCCAGCAGTTTACGGTCGGGGGACACTGAAGCTTTCTTT	CASSLRSGDTEAFF
.	TRBV7-2	TRBJ2-7	.	15	TGTGCCAGCAGCTTAGTTGGCGGGGACTCCTACGAGCAGTACTTC	CASSLVGGDSYEQYF
.	TRBV29-1	TRBJ1-1	TRBD1	17	TGCAGCGTTGAAGCCCTGGATACAGGGGGCCCGTCGGCTGAAGCTTTCTTT	CSVEALDTGGPSAEAFF